The next 5 T cell receptor beta chains were all read from a single sample in a study of shared clonotypes between healthy human individuals. Only in-frame clones appear in the TCRdb table, and some are missing; sequencing was by immunoSEQ multiplex PCR. The sample contains around 2,100,000 clones, about 94% of which appear only once. The naive CD8 population came from CD45RO-negative cells selected for CCR7, without terminally differentiated effector memory CD45RA+ cells. Sequences were obtained from naive CD8+ T cells sorted from blood. Source of these receptors: a young man in good health.

CDR3 protein: CASSLSPGQNNEQFF. The CDR3 DNA sequence: TGTGCCAGCAGCTTATCGCCGGGACAAAACAATGAGCAGTTCTTC. V usage is TRBV7-6 and J usage is TRBJ2-1; tentative D call: TRBD1 (6 bases). V was clipped by 2 bases and J by 5 bases, with 13 bases between them. Germline values: CDR1 SGHVS, CDR2 FNYEAQ. The CDR3 is 15 amino acids.

This chain connects TRBV7-8 to TRBJ2-1; D is unclear. CDR3 size: 12 residues. Trimming left V 5 bases short and J 8 bases short, with 10 bases between. The germline V gene encodes CDR1 SGHVS and CDR2 FQNEAQ. CDR3 coding DNA: TGTGCCAGCAGCGATAGGAAGGATGAGCAGTTCTTC. Translation: CASSDRKDEQFF.

The V and J genes are TRBV28 and TRBJ1-1, with 7 bases lining up with TRBD1. The CDR3 extends over 14 amino acids. Germline-derived CDR1 and CDR2 are MDHEN and SYDVKM. Trimming removed 6 bases from V and 7 bases from J; junction bases left unmatched: 11. CDR3 in amino acids: CASSNNRGLVEAFF. CDR3 coding DNA: TGTGCCAGCAGCAACAACAGGGGACTAGTTGAAGCTTTCTTT.

The chain employs TRBV7-9 and TRBJ2-7, with D perhaps being TRBD1 or TRBD2 (5 bases each). CDR3 size: 13 residues. V lost 5 bases and J lost 6, with 14 bases in between. Germline values: CDR1 SEHNR, CDR2 FQNEAQ (reference sequence). CDR3 region: CASSEPGPLEQYF. DNA for the CDR3: TGTGCCAGCAGCGAGCCGGGACCTCTCGAGCAGTACTTC.

This chain uses TRBV11-2 with TRBJ2-7; perhaps TRBD2 as D (7 bases). V shed 3 bases and J shed 4 bases, with 13 bases lying between them. From germline, CDR1 is SGHAT and CDR2 FQNNGV. The CDR3 runs to 14 residues. This chain's CDR3 is CASSFSGGRYEQYF. The CDR3 DNA sequence: TGTGCCAGCAGCTTTTCGGGGGGCCGGTACGAGCAGTACTTC.